Presented here are 28 T cell receptor beta chains from one specimen sequenced in a study of identical twins (dated by TCRdb to about 2016). To prepare the library, 5' RACE was applied. Reads for this sample came from an Illumina HiSeq 2000. TCRdb reran the public reads through fastp at Q25 and MiXCR, keeping productive beta chains. Rows with a matching CDR3 protein are joined into one entry that keeps the most common DNA and genes. The sample table records just over 500,000 distinct CDR3 sequences; less than 25% of these occur just once. Around 0.91% of the sample is in the top ten clones. These data were also filed under a second study, of T cells expressing NK-cell markers.

The sample taken for sequencing was CD4+ T cells sorted from blood. These receptors were collected from a woman between 18 and 30 years old in good health.

The chain links TRBV12-3 or TRBV12-4 to TRBJ2-1, with TRBD2 identical over 7 bases. V shed 3 bases, J shed 10 bases, and the junction held 12 bases outside the gene matches. The CDR3 is 15 amino acids. CDR3 loop: CASSLGGSGSYEQFF. The DNA for the CDR3 is TGTGCCAGCAGTTTGGGCGGGAGCGGATCCTACGAGCAGTTCTTC.

In its sample, this clonotype was seen a few times. The V call is TRBV20-1, the J call TRBJ2-3; D is uncertain. This CDR3 contains 15 residues. V was clipped by 6 bases and J by 2 bases, with 18 bases between them. From germline, CDR1 is DFQATT and CDR2 SNEGSKA (reference sequence). The CDR3 coding sequence is TGCAGTGCGGGTCTTGGCGGAGCCACCACAGATACGCAGTATTTT. Translation: CSAGLGGATTDTQYF.

In this sample, this clonotype turned up a few times. The V and J genes are TRBV12-3 or TRBV12-4 and TRBJ1-2; 8 positions match TRBD1. V was clipped by 8 bases and J by 8 bases; unmatched bases: 7. The CDR3 consists of 12 residues. CDR3 sequence: CASSGQGWGYTF. CDR3 sequence (DNA): TGTGCCAGCTCCGGACAGGGCTGGGGCTACACCTTC.

This clonotype has just a few counts. The V and J genes are TRBV7-8 and TRBJ1-5; D is undetermined. V lost 5 bases and J 1 base, leaving 15 bases between the germline ends. The CDR3 extends over 16 amino acids. Germline CDR1 and CDR2: SGHVS and FQNEAQ. The DNA of the CDR3 is TGTGCCAGCAGCGTAATAGGGAGCGGGAGCAATCAGCCCCAGCATTTT. This codes for CASSVIGSGSNQPQHF.

This clonotype was observed many times. The chain has TRBV12-3 or TRBV12-4 and TRBJ2-2, with D unclear. V lost 3 bases to trimming and J lost 5 bases, with 4 bases between them. The CDR3 sequence is 12 residues long. The CDR3 region is CASSFRTGELFF. CDR3 in DNA: TGTGCCAGCAGTTTTAGGACCGGGGAGCTGTTTTTT.

This clonotype was seen only a few times. The chain has TRBV20-1 and TRBJ1-2; tentative D call: TRBD1 (5 bases). Trimming removed 0 bases from V and 10 bases from J, with 18 bases in between. The CDR3 covers 14 residues. Germline V gene data show CDR1 as DFQATT and CDR2 as SNEGSKA (reference sequence). The CDR3 nucleotides read TGCAGTGCTAGAGATCAGGGAAGCTTAGGTGACTACACCTTC. Translated, it gives CSARDQGSLGDYTF.

There are a few counts of this clonotype. The chain combines TRBV27 with TRBJ2-7, with a possible D match to TRBD2 (6 bases). The CDR3 is 14 amino acids. Trimming stripped 5 bases from V and 4 bases from J, with 15 bases between. Germline V gene sequence: CDR1 MNHEY, CDR2 SMNVEV (reference sequence). CDR3 residues: CASSLSFGGYEQYF. CDR3 coding DNA: TGTGCCAGCAGTCTCTCATTCGGGGGTTACGAGCAGTACTTC.

This clonotype was recorded a few times. This chain uses TRBV20-1 with TRBJ2-3; 8 nucleotides line up with TRBD2. There are 12 residues in the CDR3. Looked up from germline, CDR1 is DFQATT and CDR2 is SNEGSKA (reference sequence). V shed 1 base, J shed 10 bases, and the junction held 4 bases outside the gene matches. For the CDR3, the DNA is TGCAGTGCTAGAGTACGAGCGGGGGCGCAGTATTTT. It codes for CSARVRAGAQYF.

This clonotype was seen more than once but under ten times. The chain employs TRBV4-3 and TRBJ2-3; 10 nucleotides agree with TRBD2. The CDR3 is made up of 18 amino acids. Per the germline V gene, CDR1 is LGHNA and CDR2 is YSLEER. V lost 2 bases to trimming and J lost 0 bases; unmatched junction nucleotides: 8. The CDR3 DNA follows: TGCGCCAGCAGCCAAACGCGACTAGCGGGCGCTAGCACAGATACGCAGTATTTT. It codes for CASSQTRLAGASTDTQYF.

The gene calls are TRBV10-3 and TRBJ2-1, with unresolved D. CDR1 is ENHRY and CDR2 is SYGVKD in the germline V gene. V was cut by 6 bases and J by 0 bases, with 3 bases left in between. There are 12 residues in the CDR3. The CDR3 spells CAIRNSYNEQFF. The CDR3 DNA sequence: TGTGCCATCAGAAACTCCTACAATGAGCAGTTCTTC.

The V call is TRBV20-1, the J call TRBJ2-5; D gene ambiguous. V shed 6 bases and J shed 3 bases, with 17 bases lying between them. The CDR3 loop spans 14 amino acids. Germline V gene data show CDR1 as DFQATT and CDR2 as SNEGSKA (reference sequence). CDR3 coding DNA: TGCAGTGCGGCCTTAGGCAGGTCCGAAGAGACCCAGTACTTC. This encodes CSAALGRSEETQYF.

This clonotype was seen a handful of times. This chain joins TRBV18 and TRBJ2-1, with D possibly being TRBD2 (6 bases). Between the trimmed V and J ends, which lost 6 bases and 6 bases, there was a span of 15 bases. Germline assignment: CDR1 KGHSH and CDR2 LQKENI. The CDR3 consists of 14 residues. The CDR3 bases are TGTGCCAGCTCGTCCAGCGGGCTACGCAATGAGCAGTTCTTC. Protein sequence: CASSSSGLRNEQFF.

The V call is TRBV20-1, the J call TRBJ1-2, with D perhaps matching TRBD1 (6 bases). Looked up from germline, CDR1 is DFQATT and CDR2 is SNEGSKA (reference sequence). V was pared by 5 bases and J by 4 bases, with 26 bases between. The CDR3 extends over 17 amino acids. The CDR3 here is CSALTAVGGTVPYGYTF. The DNA of the CDR3 is TGCAGTGCTTTAACCGCGGTAGGGGGTACCGTTCCCTATGGCTACACCTTC.

This clonotype turned up a few times. V is TRBV30 and J is TRBJ2-5, with 13 bases that match TRBD2. CDR1 is GTSNPN and CDR2 is SVGIG in the germline V gene (reference sequence). The CDR3 spans 14 residues. V was pared by 1 base and J by 4 bases, with 0 bases of the junction left unmatched. CDR3 DNA: TGTGCCTGGAGTGGACTAGCGGGAGGAGAGACCCAGTACTTC. Translating gives CAWSGLAGGETQYF.

This clonotype was seen more than once but under ten times. This rearrangement joins TRBV7-3 to TRBJ2-1, with a tentative D call TRBD1 (5 bases). The CDR3 runs to 15 residues. Trimming stripped 5 bases from V and 8 bases from J, with 19 bases between. Germline V gene lookup returns CDR1 SGHTA and CDR2 FQGTGA. The chain's CDR3 is CASSPRDSRLDEQFF. Here the CDR3 DNA reads TGTGCCAGCAGCCCCAGGGATTCGAGGCTCGATGAGCAGTTCTTC.

This clonotype has only a few counts. This sequence joins TRBV7-2 and TRBJ2-1; 7 nucleotides agree with TRBD2. CDR3 length: 15 residues. Germline loops: CDR1 SGHTA, CDR2 FQGNSA. Losses at the gene ends were 1 base for V and 9 bases for J; bases not matched to a gene: 9. CDR3 residues: CASSLGGSVSTEQFF. The CDR3 nucleotides are TGTGCCAGCAGCTTAGGCGGGAGCGTTAGTACTGAGCAGTTCTTC.

This clonotype was seen only a few times. This sequence joins TRBV7-3 and TRBJ2-3; possible D gene TRBD2, 7 bases. Between the trimmed V and J ends, which lost 3 bases and 0 bases, there was a span of 16 bases. Germline lookup yields CDR1 SGHTA and CDR2 FQGTGA. CDR3 length: 17 residues. The CDR3 spells CASSFYGGPTSTDTQYF. CDR3 nucleotides: TGTGCCAGCAGCTTTTACGGGGGGCCTACTAGCACAGATACGCAGTATTTT.

This chain joins TRBV14 and TRBJ2-1, with a tentative D call TRBD1 (6 bases). There are 12 residues in the CDR3. Germline CDR1 is SGHDN and CDR2 is FVKESK. With 10 bases removed from V and 6 bases from J, the gap between germline ends came to 13 bases. The CDR3: CATGQGRNEQFF. CDR3 coding DNA: TGTGCCACCGGGCAGGGGCGCAATGAGCAGTTCTTC.

This clonotype has a count of ten or more. Germline is not matched at one junction end, which may reflect a read error. This chain joins TRBV20-1 and TRBJ1-1; D is unclear. The CDR3 extends over 13 amino acids. CDR1 and CDR2 from the germline V gene are DFQATT and SNEGSKA (reference sequence). In DNA form, the CDR3 reads TGCAGTGCCCTAACCGGTGTGAACCCTGAAGCTTTCTTT. This translates into CSALTGVNPEAFF.

This clonotype was seen many times. Written as DNA, the CDR3 is TGTGCCAGCAGTTTGGGCGCAGGAGCTAACTATGGCTACACCTTC. Translation: CASSLGAGANYGYTF. This chain connects TRBV12-3 or TRBV12-4 to TRBJ1-2; D not certain. The ends were cut back, 3 bases at V and 0 bases at J, with 11 bases in the middle. This CDR3 comprises 15 residues.

The chain combines TRBV20-1 with TRBJ2-7, with TRBD1 matching over 7 bases. Per germline, CDR1 DFQATT and CDR2 SNEGSKA (reference sequence). The V gene end was trimmed by 3 bases and the J gene end by 2 bases; junction bases not matched to a gene: 7. CDR3 length: 14 residues. CDR3: CSARGQRDTYEQYF. The CDR3, as DNA: TGCAGTGCTAGGGGACAGCGCGATACCTACGAGCAGTACTTC.

This chain joins TRBV27 and TRBJ2-7; the match to TRBD2 covers 16 bases. The CDR3 totals 20 residues. With V trimmed by 1 base and J by 7 bases, 16 bases remained unmatched. Germline loops: CDR1 MNHEY, CDR2 SMNVEV (reference sequence). The CDR3 protein is CASSLFGLPGLAGGVREQYF. The CDR3 nucleotides read TGTGCCAGCAGTTTATTCGGACTCCCGGGACTAGCGGGGGGGGTAAGGGAGCAGTACTTC.

This clonotype was seen only a few times. The chain has TRBV3-1 and TRBJ2-1; 11 bases are a match to TRBD2. Germline V lookup: CDR1 LGHDT, CDR2 YNNKEL (reference sequence). V lost 4 bases and J lost 5; bases outside the gene matches: 7. This CDR3 comprises 16 residues. CDR3 nucleotide sequence: TGTGCCAGCAGCCCGGTTCCTAGCGGGGGGAACAATGAGCAGTTCTTC. Translation: CASSPVPSGGNNEQFF.

This clonotype has a count of ten or more. The chain is built from TRBV7-6 and TRBJ2-1; D call uncertain. The length of the CDR3 is 16 residues. V lost 1 base, J lost 7 bases, and 17 bases lay in between. Germline V gives CDR1 SGHVS, CDR2 FNYEAQ. CDR3 in DNA: TGTGCCAGCAGCTTAGGGGGTACCACCTCCGGAAATGAGCAGTTCTTC. Protein product: CASSLGGTTSGNEQFF.

V usage is TRBV20-1 and J usage is TRBJ2-7; weak D call: TRBD2 (6 bases). This CDR3 contains 14 residues. The germline CDR1 and CDR2 sequences are DFQATT and SNEGSKA (reference sequence). Trimming cost V 1 base and J 7 bases, with 17 bases left between them. The CDR3 DNA reads as TGCAGTGCTAGAGGGGTGACTAGTTCTTTGGAGCAGTACTTC. Translating gives CSARGVTSSLEQYF.

The chain combines TRBV29-1 with TRBJ2-1, with 9 positions matching TRBD2. The CDR3 is 14 amino acids. Germline-derived CDR1 and CDR2 are SQVTM and ANQGSEA. The CDR3 region has the DNA TGCAGGGCCCGGGGACTAGCTGCCGGAGATGAGCAGTTCTTC. It specifies CRARGLAAGDEQFF.

This clonotype was detected a few times. V usage is TRBV12-3 or TRBV12-4 and J usage is TRBJ2-1; 7 positions match TRBD2. The V and J ends lost 3 bases and 14 bases, in that order; junction bases with no gene match: 4. This CDR3 region has 11 residues. The CDR3 here is CASSLGGGKFF. The CDR3 DNA is TGTGCCAGCAGTTTGGGGGGGGGGAAGTTCTTC.

The chain recombines TRBV11-2 with TRBJ1-6; tentatively, D is TRBD1 (5 bases). This CDR3 is 13 amino acids long. CDR1 and CDR2 from the germline V gene are SGHAT and FQNNGV. V shed 4 bases and J shed 8 bases, with 9 bases lying between them. This CDR3 reads CASSSRGDSPLHF. As DNA, the CDR3 is TGTGCCAGCAGCTCAAGAGGGGATTCACCCCTCCACTTT.